These 8 T cell receptor beta chains share one sample of origin, sequenced in a study of blood T cell repertoires in COVID-19. Clones were read by immunoSEQ multiplex PCR, and TCRdb kept only the in-frame ones, dropping some. Among around 160,000 clones listed, over 80% were seen once. The sample consisted of PBMCs or T cells enriched from blood (not recorded which). Source of these receptors: a woman aged 55-69 years who had recovered from COVID-19.

The chain employs TRBV9 and TRBJ2-3; D gene unclear. This CDR3 has 13 amino acids. Germline V lookup: CDR1 SGDLS, CDR2 YYNGEE. V lost 0 bases, J lost 4 bases, and 6 bases lay in between. The CDR3 here is CASSVVSADTQYF. The CDR3, as DNA: TGTGCCAGCAGCGTAGTATCCGCAGATACGCAGTATTTT. Together with reference TRBV9 and TRBJ2-3, the CDR3 gives the full variable domain: DSGVTQTPKHLITATGQRVTLRCSPRSGDLSVYWYQQSLDQGLQFLIQYYNGEERAKGNILERFSAQQFPDLHSELNLSSLELGDSALYFCASSVVSADTQYFGPGTRLTVL.

This clone was counted between two and nine times. The chain carries TRBV5-4 and TRBJ2-5, with a tentative D call TRBD2 (6 bases). V was pared by 3 bases and J by 1 base, with 10 bases between. In germline, CDR1 is SGHNT, CDR2 YYREEE (reference sequence). CDR3 size: 14 residues. CDR3: CASSYGTAQETQYF. CDR3 DNA: TGTGCCAGCAGCTACGGGACTGCCCAAGAGACCCAGTACTTC.

In this sample, this clone turned up a few times. J is TRBJ1-5 and V is TRBV4-1; possibly TRBD1 for D (5 bases). The CDR3 spans 15 residues. Germline-derived CDR1 and CDR2 are MGHRA and YSYEKL. Between the trimmed V and J ends, which lost 1 base and 4 bases, there was a span of 11 bases. CDR3 protein: CASSQAPGGNQPQHF. CDR3 in DNA: TGCGCCAGCAGCCAAGCCCCCGGGGGAAATCAGCCCCAGCATTTT.

The rearrangement uses TRBV7-2 and TRBJ2-3; D unresolved. CDR1 is SGHTA, CDR2 FQGNSA, per germline. The V end was cut by 2 bases, the J end by 0 bases, with 12 bases between. This CDR3 spans 16 amino acids. CDR3 sequence: CASSLFVRSSTDTQYF. The DNA for the CDR3 is TGTGCCAGCAGCTTATTTGTGCGGTCTAGCACAGATACGCAGTATTTT. The full variable domain, rest sourced from reference TRBV7-2 and TRBJ2-3, is GAGVSQSPSNKVTEKGKDVELRCDPISGHTALYWYRQSLGQGLEFLIYFQGNSAPDKSGLPSDRFSAERTGGSVSTLTIQRTQQEDSAVYLCASSLFVRSSTDTQYFGPGTRLTVL.

J is TRBJ2-7 and V is TRBV5-4, with D unclear. Deletions cut 1 base from V and 1 base from J, with 12 bases between. In germline, CDR1 is SGHNT, CDR2 YYREEE (reference sequence). The CDR3 is 15 amino acids. In DNA, the CDR3 is TGTGCCAGCAGCTTGCAACCAGGTGCATCCTACGAGCAGTACTTC. As protein: CASSLQPGASYEQYF. The complete variable domain, with remaining parts taken from reference TRBV5-4 and TRBJ2-7, reads ETGVTQSPTHLIKTRGQQVTLRCSSQSGHNTVSWYQQALGQGPQFIFQYYREEENGRGNFPPRFSGLQFPNYSSELNVNALELDDSALYLCASSLQPGASYEQYFGPGTRLTVT.

This clone was found a few times. The gene calls are TRBV12-3 or TRBV12-4 and TRBJ1-2, with D maybe TRBD1 (5 bases). V was pared by 4 bases and J by 2 bases, with 8 bases between. CDR3 size: 13 residues. This chain's CDR3 is CASSSGHNYGYTF. For the CDR3, the DNA is TGTGCCAGCAGTTCAGGACACAACTATGGCTACACCTTC.

The chain recombines TRBV11-2 with TRBJ1-1; D is ambiguous. Germline CDR1 is SGHAT and CDR2 is FQNNGV. The CDR3 has 15 amino acids. V gave up 4 bases and J gave up 3 bases, with 15 bases separating them. The CDR3 protein is CASSSQNPVYTEAFF. CDR3 in DNA: TGTGCCAGCAGCTCCCAAAACCCGGTTTACACTGAAGCTTTCTTT.

The chain has TRBV10-3 and TRBJ2-7, with 16 bases fitting TRBD2. With 6 bases clipped from V and 9 bases from J, the junction kept 17 bases outside the gene matches. The V gene's germline CDR1 is ENHRY and CDR2 SYGVKD. The CDR3 loop spans 18 amino acids. The CDR3 coding sequence is TGTGCCATCAGAAATCCGGGACTAGCGGGAGGGCCCCTTGGGGGGCAGTACTTC. Residues: CAIRNPGLAGGPLGGQYF.